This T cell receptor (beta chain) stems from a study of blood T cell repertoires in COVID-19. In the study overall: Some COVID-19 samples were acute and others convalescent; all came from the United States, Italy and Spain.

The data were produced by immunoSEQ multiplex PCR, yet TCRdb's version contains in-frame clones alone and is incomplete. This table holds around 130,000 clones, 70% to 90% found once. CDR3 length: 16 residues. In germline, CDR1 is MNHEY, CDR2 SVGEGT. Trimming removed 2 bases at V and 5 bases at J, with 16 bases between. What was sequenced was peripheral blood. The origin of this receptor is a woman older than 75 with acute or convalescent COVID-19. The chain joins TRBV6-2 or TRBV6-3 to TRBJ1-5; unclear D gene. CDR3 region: CASSYVTGYGDQPQHF. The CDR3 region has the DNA TGTGCCAGCAGTTACGTGACGGGATATGGTGATCAGCCCCAGCATTTT.